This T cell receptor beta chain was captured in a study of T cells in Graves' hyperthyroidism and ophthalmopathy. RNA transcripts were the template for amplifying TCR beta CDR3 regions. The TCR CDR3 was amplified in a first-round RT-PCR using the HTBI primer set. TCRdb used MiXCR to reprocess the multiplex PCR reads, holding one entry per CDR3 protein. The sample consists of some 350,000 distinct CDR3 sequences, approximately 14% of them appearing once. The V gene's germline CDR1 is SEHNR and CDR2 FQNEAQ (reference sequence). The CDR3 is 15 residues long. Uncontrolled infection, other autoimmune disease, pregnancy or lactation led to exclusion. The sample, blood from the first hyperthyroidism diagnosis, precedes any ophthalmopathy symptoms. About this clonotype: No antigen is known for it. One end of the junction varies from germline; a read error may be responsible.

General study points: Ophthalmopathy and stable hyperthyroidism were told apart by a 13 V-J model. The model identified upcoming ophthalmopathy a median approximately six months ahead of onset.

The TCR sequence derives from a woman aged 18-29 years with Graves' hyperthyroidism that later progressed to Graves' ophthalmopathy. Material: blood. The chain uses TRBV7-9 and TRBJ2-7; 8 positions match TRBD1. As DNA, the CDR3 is TGTGCCAGCAGCCCGGCTGGACAGGGAACCTACGAGCAGTGCTTC. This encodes CASSPAGQGTYEQCF.